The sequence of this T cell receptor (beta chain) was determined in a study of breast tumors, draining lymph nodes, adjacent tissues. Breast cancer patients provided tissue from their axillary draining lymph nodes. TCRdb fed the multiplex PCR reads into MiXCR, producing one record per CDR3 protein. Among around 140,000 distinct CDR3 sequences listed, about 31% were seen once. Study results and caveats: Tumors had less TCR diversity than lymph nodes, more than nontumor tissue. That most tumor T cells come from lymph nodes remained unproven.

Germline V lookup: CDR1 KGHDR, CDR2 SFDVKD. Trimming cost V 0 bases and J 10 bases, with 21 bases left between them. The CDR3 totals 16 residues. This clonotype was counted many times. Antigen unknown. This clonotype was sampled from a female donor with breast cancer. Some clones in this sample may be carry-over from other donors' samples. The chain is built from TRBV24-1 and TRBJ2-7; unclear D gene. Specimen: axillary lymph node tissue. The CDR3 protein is CATSDLQIRFGLAQYV. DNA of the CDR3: TGTGCCACCAGTGATTTGCAAATCAGGTTCGGCCTCGCTCAGTACGTC.